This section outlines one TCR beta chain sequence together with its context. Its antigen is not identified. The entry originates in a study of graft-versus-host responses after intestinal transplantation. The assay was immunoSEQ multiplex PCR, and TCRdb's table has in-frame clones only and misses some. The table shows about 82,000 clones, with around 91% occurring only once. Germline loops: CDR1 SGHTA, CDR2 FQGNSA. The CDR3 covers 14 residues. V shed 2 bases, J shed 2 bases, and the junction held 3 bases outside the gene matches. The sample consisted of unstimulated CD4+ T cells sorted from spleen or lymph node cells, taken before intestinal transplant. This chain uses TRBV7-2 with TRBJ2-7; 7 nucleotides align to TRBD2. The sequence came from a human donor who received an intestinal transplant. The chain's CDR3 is CASSLWAGAYEQYF. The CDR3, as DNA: TGTGCCAGCAGCTTATGGGCGGGGGCCTACGAGCAGTACTTC. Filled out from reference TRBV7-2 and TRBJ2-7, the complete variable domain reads GAGVSQSPSNKVTEKGKDVELRCDPISGHTALYWYRQSLGQGLEFLIYFQGNSAPDKSGLPSDRFSAERTGGSVSTLTIQRTQQEDSAVYLCASSLWAGAYEQYFGPGTRLTVT.